This T cell receptor (beta chain) emerged from a study of beta chain features in type 1 diabetes. Study-level results: PCR might favor shorter templates, equally in patients and controls. TCRB CDR3s were moderately but significantly shorter in Type 1 diabetes patients in all four CD4+ subsets. Unsettled here was the matter of whether HLA type influences TCRB rearrangement.

Sequencing targeted expressed TCRB transcripts, as all isolated RNA had been reverse transcribed. Profiled with immunoSEQ multiplex PCR; TCRdb holds only in-frame clones, not every one. The sample includes about 170,000 clones, around 8% of them seen just once. The CDR3 runs to 12 residues. Germline-derived CDR1 and CDR2 are SQVTM and ANQGSEA. Trimming left V 5 bases short and J 3 bases short, with 11 bases between. This clone showed up just once. Its matching antigen is unknown. The chain employs TRBV29-1 and TRBJ2-7; D is possibly TRBD2 (5 bases). Source material: central memory CD4+ T cells from blood. This TCR derives from a woman between 35 and 50 years old with type 1 diabetes. The CDR3: CSVLTIFYEQYF. CDR3 coding DNA: TGCAGCGTTTTGACTATCTTCTACGAGCAGTACTTC.